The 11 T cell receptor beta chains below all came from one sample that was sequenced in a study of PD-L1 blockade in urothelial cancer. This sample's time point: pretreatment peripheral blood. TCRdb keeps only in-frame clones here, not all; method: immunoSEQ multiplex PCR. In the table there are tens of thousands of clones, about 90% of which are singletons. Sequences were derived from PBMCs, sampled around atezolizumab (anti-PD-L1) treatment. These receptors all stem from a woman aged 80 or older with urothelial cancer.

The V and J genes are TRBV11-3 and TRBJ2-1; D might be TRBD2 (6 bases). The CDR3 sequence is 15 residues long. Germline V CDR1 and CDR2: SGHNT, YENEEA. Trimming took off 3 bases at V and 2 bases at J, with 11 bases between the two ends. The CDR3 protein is CASSFGGTTYNEQFF. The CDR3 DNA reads TGTGCCAGCAGCTTTGGCGGGACGACCTACAATGAGCAGTTCTTC.

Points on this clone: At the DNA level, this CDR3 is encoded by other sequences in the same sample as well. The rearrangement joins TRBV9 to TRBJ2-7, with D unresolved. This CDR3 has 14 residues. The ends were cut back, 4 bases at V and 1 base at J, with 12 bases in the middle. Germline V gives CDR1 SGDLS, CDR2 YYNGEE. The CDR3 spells CASSPDSSSYEQYF. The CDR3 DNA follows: TGTGCCAGCAGCCCAGACTCCTCGTCCTACGAGCAGTACTTC. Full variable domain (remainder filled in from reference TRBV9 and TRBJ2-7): DSGVTQTPKHLITATGQRVTLRCSPRSGDLSVYWYQQSLDQGLQFLIQYYNGEERAKGNILERFSAQQFPDLHSELNLSSLELGDSALYFCASSPDSSSYEQYFGPGTRLTVT.

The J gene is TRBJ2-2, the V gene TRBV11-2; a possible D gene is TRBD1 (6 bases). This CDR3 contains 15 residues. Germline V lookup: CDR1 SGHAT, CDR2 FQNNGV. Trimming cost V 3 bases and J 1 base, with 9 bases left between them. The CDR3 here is CASSLTGKNTGELFF. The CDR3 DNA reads TGTGCCAGCAGCTTGACAGGAAAGAACACCGGGGAGCTGTTTTTT.

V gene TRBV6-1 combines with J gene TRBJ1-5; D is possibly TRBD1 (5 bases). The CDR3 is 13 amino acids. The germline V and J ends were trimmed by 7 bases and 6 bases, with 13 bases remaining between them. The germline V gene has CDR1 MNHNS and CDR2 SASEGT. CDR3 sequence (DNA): TGTGCCAGCACCGATCGGGGGGGTCAGCCCCAGCATTTT. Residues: CASTDRGGQPQHF.

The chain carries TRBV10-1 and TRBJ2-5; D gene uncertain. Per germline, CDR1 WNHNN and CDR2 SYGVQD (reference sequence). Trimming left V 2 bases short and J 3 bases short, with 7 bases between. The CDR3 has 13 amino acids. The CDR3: CASSEGPEETQYF. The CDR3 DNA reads TGCGCCAGCAGTGAGGGGCCCGAAGAGACCCAGTACTTC.

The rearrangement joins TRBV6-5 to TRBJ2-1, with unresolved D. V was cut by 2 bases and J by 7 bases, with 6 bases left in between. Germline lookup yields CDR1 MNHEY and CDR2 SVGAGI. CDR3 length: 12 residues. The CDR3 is CASSYNWNEQFF. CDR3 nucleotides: TGTGCCAGCAGTTACAACTGGAATGAGCAGTTCTTC.

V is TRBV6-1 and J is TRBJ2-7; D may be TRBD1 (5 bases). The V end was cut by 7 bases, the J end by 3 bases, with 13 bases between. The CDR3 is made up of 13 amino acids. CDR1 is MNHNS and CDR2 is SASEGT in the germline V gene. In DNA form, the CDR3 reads TGTGCCAGCATTCAGGGCCGAGGCTACGAGCAGTACTTC. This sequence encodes CASIQGRGYEQYF.

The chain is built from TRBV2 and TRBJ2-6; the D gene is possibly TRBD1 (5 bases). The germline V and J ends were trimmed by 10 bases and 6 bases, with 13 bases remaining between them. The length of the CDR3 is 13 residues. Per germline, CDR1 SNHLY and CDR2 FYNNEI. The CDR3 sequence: CAIDQGEANVLTF. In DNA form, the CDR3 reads TGTGCCATCGACCAGGGTGAGGCCAACGTCCTGACTTTC.

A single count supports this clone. The CDR3 is CANPGDAAGQYF. CDR3 nucleotides: TGTGCCAACCCGGGGGACGCGGCAGGGCAGTACTTC. J is TRBJ2-7 and V is TRBV9; weak D call: TRBD2 (6 bases). The V gene's germline CDR1 is SGDLS and CDR2 YYNGEE. There are 12 residues in the CDR3. The V end lost 9 bases, the J end lost 9 bases, and 19 bases lay between the germline ends.

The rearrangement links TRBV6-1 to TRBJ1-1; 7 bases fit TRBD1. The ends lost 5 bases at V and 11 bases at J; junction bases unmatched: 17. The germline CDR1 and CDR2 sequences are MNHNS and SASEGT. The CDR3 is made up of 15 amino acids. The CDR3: CASSQPGQLQLDAFF. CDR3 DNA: TGTGCCAGCAGTCAGCCGGGACAGCTCCAGTTGGATGCTTTCTTT.

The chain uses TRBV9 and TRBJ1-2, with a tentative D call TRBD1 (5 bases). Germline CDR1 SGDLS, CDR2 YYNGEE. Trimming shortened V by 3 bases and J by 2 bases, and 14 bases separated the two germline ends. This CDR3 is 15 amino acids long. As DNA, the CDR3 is TGTGCCAGCAGCGGGCGGGACGGGCCGAACTATGGCTACACCTTC. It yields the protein CASSGRDGPNYGYTF.